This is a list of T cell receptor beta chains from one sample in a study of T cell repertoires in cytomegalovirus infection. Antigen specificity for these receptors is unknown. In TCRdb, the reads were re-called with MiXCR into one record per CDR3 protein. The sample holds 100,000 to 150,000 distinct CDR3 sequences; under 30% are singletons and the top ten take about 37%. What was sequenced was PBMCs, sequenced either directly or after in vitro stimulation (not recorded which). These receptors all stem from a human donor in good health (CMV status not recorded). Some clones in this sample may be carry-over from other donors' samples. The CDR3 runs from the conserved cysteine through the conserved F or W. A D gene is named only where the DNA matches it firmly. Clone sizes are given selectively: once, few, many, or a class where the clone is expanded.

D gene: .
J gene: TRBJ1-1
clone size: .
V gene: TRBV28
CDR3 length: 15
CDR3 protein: CASSLPTSGVAEAFF
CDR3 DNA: TGTGCCAGCAGTTTACCCACCTCCGGGGTTGCGGAAGCTTTCTTT

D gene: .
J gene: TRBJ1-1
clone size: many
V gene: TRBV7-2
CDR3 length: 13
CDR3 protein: CASSLGMNTEAFF
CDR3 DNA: TGTGCCAGCAGCTTAGGGATGAACACTGAAGCTTTCTTT

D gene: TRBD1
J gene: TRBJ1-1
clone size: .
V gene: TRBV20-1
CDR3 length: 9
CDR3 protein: CRAGGRAFF
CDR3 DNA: TGCAGGGCAGGGGGCCGGGCTTTCTTT

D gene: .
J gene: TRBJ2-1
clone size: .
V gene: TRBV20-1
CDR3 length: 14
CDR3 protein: CSAGGVLSYNEQFF
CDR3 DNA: TGCAGTGCAGGCGGGGTACTCTCCTACAATGAGCAGTTCTTC

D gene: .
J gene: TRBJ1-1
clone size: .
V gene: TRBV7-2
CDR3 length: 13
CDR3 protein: CASSPRGFGEAFF
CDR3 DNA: TGTGCCAGCAGCCCCCGGGGGTTTGGTGAAGCTTTCTTT

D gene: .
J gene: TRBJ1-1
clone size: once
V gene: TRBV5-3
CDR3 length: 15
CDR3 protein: CASSLAHAGNTEAFF
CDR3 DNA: TGTGCCAGCAGCTTGGCCCATGCAGGGAACACTGAAGCTTTCTTT

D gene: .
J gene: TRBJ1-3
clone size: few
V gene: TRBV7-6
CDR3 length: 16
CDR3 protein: CASSLAGRFSGNTIYF
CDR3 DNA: TGTGCCAGCAGCTTAGCGGGGAGATTCTCTGGAAACACCATATATTTT

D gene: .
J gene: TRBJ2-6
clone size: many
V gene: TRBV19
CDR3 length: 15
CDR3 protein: CASTGVYSGANVLTF
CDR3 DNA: TGTGCCAGTACAGGAGTCTACTCTGGGGCCAACGTCCTGACTTTC

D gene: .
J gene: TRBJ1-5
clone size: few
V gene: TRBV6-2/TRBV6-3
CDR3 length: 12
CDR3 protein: CASSYPVKPQHF
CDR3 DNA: TGTGCCAGCAGTTACCCCGTGAAGCCCCAGCATTTT

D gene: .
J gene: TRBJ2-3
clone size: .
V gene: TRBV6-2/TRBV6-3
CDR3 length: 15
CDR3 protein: CASSYSVLPTDTQYF
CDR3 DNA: TGTGCCAGCAGTTACTCGGTCCTACCCACAGATACGCAGTATTTT

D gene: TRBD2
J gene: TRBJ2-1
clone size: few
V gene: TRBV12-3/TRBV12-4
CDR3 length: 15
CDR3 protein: CASTLSASGYNEQFF
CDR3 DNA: TGTGCCAGCACCCTCTCCGCTAGCGGCTACAATGAGCAGTTCTTC

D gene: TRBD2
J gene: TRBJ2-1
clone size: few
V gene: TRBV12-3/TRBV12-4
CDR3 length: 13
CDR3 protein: CASSLGLAAEQFF
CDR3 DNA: TGTGCCAGCAGTTTGGGACTAGCGGCCGAGCAGTTCTTC

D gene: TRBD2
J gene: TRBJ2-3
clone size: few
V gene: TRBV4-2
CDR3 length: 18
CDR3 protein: CASSPVVPTSGSEDTQYF
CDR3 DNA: TGTGCCAGCAGCCCCGTGGTCCCGACTAGCGGGAGTGAAGATACGCAGTATTTT

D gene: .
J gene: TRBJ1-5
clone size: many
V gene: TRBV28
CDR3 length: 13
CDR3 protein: CASSFGGNQPQHF
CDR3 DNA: TGTGCCAGCAGTTTCGGAGGAAATCAGCCCCAGCATTTT

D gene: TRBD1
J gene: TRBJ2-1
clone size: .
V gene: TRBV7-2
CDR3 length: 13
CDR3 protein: CASSRDSLGEQFF
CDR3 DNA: TGTGCCAGCAGCCGGGACAGTCTGGGTGAGCAGTTCTTC

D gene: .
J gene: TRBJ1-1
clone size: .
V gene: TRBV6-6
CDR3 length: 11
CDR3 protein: CASSYRGGAFF
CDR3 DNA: TGTGCCAGCAGCTACCGGGGAGGAGCTTTCTTT

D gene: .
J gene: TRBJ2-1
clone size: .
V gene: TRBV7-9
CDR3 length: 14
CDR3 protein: CASSFRQVDNEQFF
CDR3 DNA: TGTGCCAGCAGCTTCCGTCAGGTGGACAATGAGCAGTTCTTC

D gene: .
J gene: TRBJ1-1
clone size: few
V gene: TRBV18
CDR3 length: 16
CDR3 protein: CASSQAAGGLGTEAFF
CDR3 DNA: TGTGCCAGCTCACAAGCCGCCGGAGGCCTGGGGACTGAAGCTTTCTTT

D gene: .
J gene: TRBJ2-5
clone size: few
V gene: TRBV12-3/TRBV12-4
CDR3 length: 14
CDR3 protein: CASSRGGGSETQYF
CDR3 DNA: TGTGCCAGCAGTCGAGGGGGTGGGTCGGAGACCCAGTACTTC

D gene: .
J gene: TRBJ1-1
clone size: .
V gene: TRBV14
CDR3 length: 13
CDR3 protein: CASSPRQASEAFF
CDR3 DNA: TGTGCCAGCAGCCCACGCCAGGCGTCTGAAGCTTTCTTT

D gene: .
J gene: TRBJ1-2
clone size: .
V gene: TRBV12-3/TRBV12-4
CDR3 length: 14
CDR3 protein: CASIPPRGHYGYTF
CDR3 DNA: TGTGCCAGCATCCCCCCGCGGGGCCACTATGGCTACACCTTC

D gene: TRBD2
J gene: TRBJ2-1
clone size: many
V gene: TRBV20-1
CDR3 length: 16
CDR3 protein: CSALTGTSIPYNEQFF
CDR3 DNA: TGCAGTGCTTTAACCGGGACTAGTATCCCCTACAATGAGCAGTTCTTC

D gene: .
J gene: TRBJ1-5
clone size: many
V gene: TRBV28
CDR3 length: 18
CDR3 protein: CASNERARGRRSNQPQHF
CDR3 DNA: TGTGCCAGCAACGAAAGGGCCAGAGGTCGGAGGAGCAATCAGCCCCAGCATTTT

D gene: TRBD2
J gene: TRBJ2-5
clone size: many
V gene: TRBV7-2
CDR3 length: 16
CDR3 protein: CASSLVASGAQETQYF
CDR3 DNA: TGTGCCAGCAGCTTAGTGGCCAGCGGGGCTCAAGAGACCCAGTACTTC

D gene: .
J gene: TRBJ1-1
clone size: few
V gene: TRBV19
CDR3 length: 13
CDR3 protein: CASRQDRNTEAFF
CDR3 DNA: TGTGCCAGTAGACAAGACAGGAACACTGAAGCTTTCTTT

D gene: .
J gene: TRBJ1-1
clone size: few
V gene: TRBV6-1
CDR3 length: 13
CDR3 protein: CASSEEPGTEAFF
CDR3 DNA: TGTGCCAGCAGTGAAGAACCGGGAACTGAAGCTTTCTTT

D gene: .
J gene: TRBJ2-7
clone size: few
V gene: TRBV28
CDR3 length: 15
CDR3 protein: CASSFEAPSGDEQYF
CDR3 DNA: TGTGCCAGCAGTTTCGAAGCTCCATCGGGCGACGAGCAGTACTTC

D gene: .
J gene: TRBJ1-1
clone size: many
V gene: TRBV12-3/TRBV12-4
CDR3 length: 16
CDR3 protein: CASSPEEGDTNTEAFF
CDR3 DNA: TGTGCCAGCAGCCCGGAGGAAGGGGACACTAACACTGAAGCTTTCTTT

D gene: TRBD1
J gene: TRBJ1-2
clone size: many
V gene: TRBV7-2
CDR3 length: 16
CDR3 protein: CASSLARDRGGYGYTF
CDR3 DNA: TGTGCCAGCAGCTTAGCGCGGGACAGGGGAGGCTATGGCTACACCTTC

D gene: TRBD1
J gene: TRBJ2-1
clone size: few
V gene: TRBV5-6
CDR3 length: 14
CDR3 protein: CASKGTGRPNEQFF
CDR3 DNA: TGTGCCAGCAAGGGGACAGGGAGGCCTAATGAGCAGTTCTTC

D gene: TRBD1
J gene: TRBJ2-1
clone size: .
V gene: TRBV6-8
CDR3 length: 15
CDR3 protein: CASSKGQGPYNEQSF
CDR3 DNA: TGTGCCAGCAGCAAAGGACAGGGGCCTTACAATGAGCAGTCCTTC

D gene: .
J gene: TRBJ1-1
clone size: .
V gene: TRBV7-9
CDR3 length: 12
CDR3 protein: CASSLPGREAFF
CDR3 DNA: TGTGCCAGCAGCTTACCCGGTAGAGAAGCTTTCTTT

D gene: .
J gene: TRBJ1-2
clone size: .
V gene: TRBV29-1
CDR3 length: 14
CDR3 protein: CSVLRGESNYGYTF
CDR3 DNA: TGCAGCGTCTTAAGGGGGGAATCTAACTATGGCTACACCTTC

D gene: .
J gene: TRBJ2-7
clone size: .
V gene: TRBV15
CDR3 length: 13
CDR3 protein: CATSTFGDYEQYF
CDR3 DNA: TGTGCCACCAGCACTTTTGGCGACTACGAGCAGTACTTC

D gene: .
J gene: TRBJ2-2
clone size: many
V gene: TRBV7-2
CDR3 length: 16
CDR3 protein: CASSLKGSANTGELFF
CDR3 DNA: TGTGCCAGCAGCTTAAAAGGCAGCGCGAACACCGGGGAGCTGTTTTTT

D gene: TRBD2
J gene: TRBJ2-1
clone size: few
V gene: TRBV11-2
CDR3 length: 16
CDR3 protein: CASSLFSGGIYNEQFF
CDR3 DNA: TGTGCCAGCAGCTTATTTAGCGGGGGGATATACAATGAGCAGTTCTTC

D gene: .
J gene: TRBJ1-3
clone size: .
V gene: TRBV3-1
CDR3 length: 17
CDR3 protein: CASSQDGVGETGNTIYF
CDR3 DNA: TGTGCCAGCAGCCAAGATGGGGTCGGGGAGACTGGAAACACCATATATTTT

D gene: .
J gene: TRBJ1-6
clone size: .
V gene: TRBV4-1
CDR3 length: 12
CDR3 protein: CASSQEYSPLHF
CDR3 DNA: TGCGCCAGCAGCCAGGAGTATTCACCCCTCCACTTT

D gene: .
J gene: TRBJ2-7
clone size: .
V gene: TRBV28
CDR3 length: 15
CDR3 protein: CASRSSGLLSYEQYF
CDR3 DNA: TGTGCCAGCAGGTCTTCGGGCCTCTTATCCTACGAGCAGTACTTC

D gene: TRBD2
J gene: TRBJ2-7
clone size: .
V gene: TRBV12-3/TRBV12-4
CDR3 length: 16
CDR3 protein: CASRKSSGSWSYEQYF
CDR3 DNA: TGTGCCAGCAGAAAGTCTAGCGGGAGTTGGTCCTACGAGCAGTACTTC

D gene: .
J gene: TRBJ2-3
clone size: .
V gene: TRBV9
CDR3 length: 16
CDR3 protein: CASSPHGGSDTDTQYF
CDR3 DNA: TGTGCCAGCAGCCCTCATGGGGGGAGTGACACAGATACGCAGTATTTT

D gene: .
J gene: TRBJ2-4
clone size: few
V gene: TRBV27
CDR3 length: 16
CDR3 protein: CASRSFGAGTKNIQYF
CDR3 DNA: TGTGCCAGCAGATCTTTTGGGGCTGGGACCAAAAACATTCAGTACTTC

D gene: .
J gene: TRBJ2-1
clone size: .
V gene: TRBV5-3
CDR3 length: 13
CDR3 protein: CASSRQGSDEQFF
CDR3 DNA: TGTGCCAGCAGCAGGCAGGGGTCGGATGAGCAGTTCTTC

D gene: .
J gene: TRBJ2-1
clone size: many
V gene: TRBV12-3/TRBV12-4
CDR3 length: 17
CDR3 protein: CASSLELGRRSYNEQFF
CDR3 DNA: TGTGCCAGCAGTTTAGAACTCGGCCGACGCTCCTACAATGAGCAGTTCTTC

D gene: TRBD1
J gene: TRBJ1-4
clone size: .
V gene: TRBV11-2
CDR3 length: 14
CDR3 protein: CASSVDRASEKLFF
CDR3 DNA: TGTGCCAGCAGCGTAGACAGGGCGAGTGAAAAACTGTTTTTT

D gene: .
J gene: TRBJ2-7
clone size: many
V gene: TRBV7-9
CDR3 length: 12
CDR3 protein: CASSRGLYEQYF
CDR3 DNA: TGTGCCAGCAGCCGAGGACTCTACGAGCAGTACTTC

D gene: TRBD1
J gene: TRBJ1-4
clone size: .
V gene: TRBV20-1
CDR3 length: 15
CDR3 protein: CSALGRRGLLEKLFF
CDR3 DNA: TGCAGTGCTCTAGGGAGGAGGGGGCTGTTAGAAAAACTGTTTTTT

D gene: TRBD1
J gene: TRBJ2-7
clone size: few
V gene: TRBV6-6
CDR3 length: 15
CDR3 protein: CASSRSTGQGNEQYF
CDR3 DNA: TGTGCCAGCAGCCGAAGTACTGGACAGGGGAACGAGCAGTACTTC

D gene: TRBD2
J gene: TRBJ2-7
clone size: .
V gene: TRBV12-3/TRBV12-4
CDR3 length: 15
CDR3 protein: CASSSSGGDSYEQYF
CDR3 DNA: TGTGCCAGCAGTTCAAGCGGGGGGGACTCCTACGAGCAGTACTTC

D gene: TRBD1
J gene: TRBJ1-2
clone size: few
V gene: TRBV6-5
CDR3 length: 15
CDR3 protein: CASRTRDRGQRGYTF
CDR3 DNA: TGTGCCAGCAGAACTAGGGACAGGGGTCAAAGAGGCTACACCTTC

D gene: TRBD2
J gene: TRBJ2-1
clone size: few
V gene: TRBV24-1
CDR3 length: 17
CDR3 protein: CATSDPKAGKTYNEQFF
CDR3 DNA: TGTGCCACCAGTGACCCCAAAGCGGGAAAAACCTACAATGAGCAGTTCTTC

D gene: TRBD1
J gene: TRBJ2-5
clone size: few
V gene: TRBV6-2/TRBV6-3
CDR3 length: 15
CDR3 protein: CASSYQTGSLETQYF
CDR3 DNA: TGTGCCAGCAGTTACCAGACAGGGTCCTTGGAGACCCAGTACTTC

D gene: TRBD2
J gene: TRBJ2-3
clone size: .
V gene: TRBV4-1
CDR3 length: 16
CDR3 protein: CASSQPGTIRSVTQYF
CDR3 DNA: TGCGCCAGCAGCCAGCCCGGGACTATACGGTCGGTTACGCAGTATTTT